The present TCR beta chain was sequenced within a study of identical twins (dated by TCRdb to 2016 to 2017). Study-wide context: To test whether fetal clonotypes persist, this study deep-sequenced TCR alpha and beta repertoires from monozygotic twins, from unrelated adults of various ages, and from cord blood. Replicate twin experiments were performed at different times using different library preparation protocols to rule out contamination.

Summary of the overall study and its limitations: Abundant cord blood beta clonotypes carried fewer insertions; young adult naive repertoires showed a weaker similar trend, while memory repertoires showed none. Conclusions relied on cross-sectional statistical analysis, since the same donors could not be followed over many years. Invariant T cells such as MAIT and iNKT could partly confound zero-insertion analyses, though diverse VJ usage argued against this for most clonotypes. Compared with coincidental sharing between unrelated individuals, an excess of low generation-probability sequences was observed among out-of-frame TCR alpha sequences shared between twins. Recombination models systematically underestimated out-of-frame TCR alpha sharing in monozygotic twins but agreed with sharing between unrelated individuals. In beta out-of-frame sequences, excess twin sharing was weaker, because having fewer shared sequences lowered the signal-to-noise ratio.

The library was made by 5' RACE. Sequencing relied on an Illumina HiSeq 2000. A universal primer binding site was introduced by template switching, and a unique molecular identifier was present in the final cDNA, enabling accurate counting of TCR cDNA molecules. First-strand cDNA for TCR alpha and beta chains was synthesized from specific primers in the conserved constant-segment region. To control for contamination, every cDNA library was double barcoded, receiving both a SMART-Mk sample barcode and Illumina barcodes. TruSeq adapter sequences, together with Illumina sample barcodes, were added in two successive PCR steps. TCR alpha and beta cDNA libraries were sequenced on the Illumina HiSeq platform with custom primers. The published analysis was carried out like this. Unique molecular identifiers were extracted from raw reads with MiGEC, and CDR3 positions were determined with MiXCR. For each individual, recombination models were inferred using an EM algorithm with the repgenHMM and IGoR tools. Shared clonotype analysis was performed with the tcR package in R, normalizing sharing by the product of cloneset sizes. To study raw recombination free of thymic and clonal selection effects, out-of-frame nonproductive sequences were analyzed. TCRdb reprocessed the public reads (quality trimming at Q25 with fastp, clone calling with MiXCR) and kept in-frame beta chains. Records with the same CDR3 protein are collapsed into one entry carrying the most frequent genes and DNA. TCRdb, rather than the study authors, made the V and J calls. Within this sample are some 590,000 distinct CDR3 sequences, with 9.5% to 10% of them counted one time only. The ten largest make up roughly 3% of the sample.

The germline V gene specifies SGHTA as CDR1 and FQGNSA as CDR2. Relative to germline, V is missing 5 bases and J is missing 5 bases, with 10 bases of the junction outside any gene match. Including the terminal cysteine and phenylalanine, the CDR3 comprises 15 residues. Only the CDR3 DNA is retained, 45 bases long and in frame from the first base. Note on this clonotype: Its antigen is still unknown. No clone much larger than this one lies a single base away; base qualities are absent.

Every donor in the study was a healthy Caucasian. The twin cohort comprised three pairs of female monozygotic twins, all aged roughly 18 to 30 years. RNA for TCR libraries was isolated from peripheral blood mononuclear cells. These sequences were also reported in another study, on yellow fever vaccine responses in identical twins. Reported in the second study: The authors reported that the T cell response to vaccination in identical twins appeared partly convergent and partly personalized. The study precisely tracked vaccine-responding T cell clones in identical twins.

The TCR was taken from a woman aged 18-29 years in good health. The chain is made from TRBV7-2 and TRBJ2-5, and TRBD2 aligns with 8 junction nucleotides. Sequencing used PBMCs. The DNA is as follows: TGTGCCAGCAGCCCTACCCGGGGGGGAAGGGAGACCCAGTACTTC. It codes for CASSPTRGGRETQYF.